What follows is one TCR beta chain and its context. This entry belongs to a study of T cell changes during pregnancy in multiple sclerosis. The length of the CDR3 is 14 residues. Trimming stripped 5 bases from V and 2 bases from J, with 13 bases between. Germline V CDR1 and CDR2: MDHEN, SYDVKM. TCRdb's copy holds only in-frame clones and misses some; the assay was immunoSEQ multiplex PCR. The repertoire holds some 85,000 clones, about 94% seen once, with about 0.84% in the top ten. The sample here was peripheral blood, taken in the third trimester of pregnancy. The origin of this receptor is a female donor with multiple sclerosis, enrolled in a pregnancy study. The chain employs TRBV28 and TRBJ2-7, with a tentative D call TRBD2 (6 bases). CDR3 DNA sequence: TGTGCCAGCAGTGGGAGGCAGAACCCCTACGAGCAGTACTTC. This encodes CASSGRQNPYEQYF. Looking up the rest from reference TRBV28 and TRBJ2-7 gives the full variable domain: DVKVTQSSRYLVKRTGEKVFLECVQDMDHENMFWYRQDPGLGLRLIYFSYDVKMKEKGDIPEGYSVSREKKERFSLILESASTNQTSMYLCASSGRQNPYEQYFGPGTRLTVT.